The 7 T cell receptor beta chains below all came from one sample that was sequenced in a study of vaccination and CD4 T cells after COVID-19. The Oncomine TCR Beta short-read assay was what sequenced the DNA obtained from cultured CD4+ T cells. MiXCR was run by TCRdb on the PCR reads, yielding one entry per CDR3 protein. The sample records under 25,000 distinct CDR3 sequences, approximately 50% being singletons. No antigen is known for these receptors. Regarding treatment: roughly ten-day PBMC culture with coronavirus spike peptide pools or control peptides (ViraFEST assay). The source material was cultured CD4+ T cells from blood. These receptors all come from a human donor with COVID-19.

This chain connects TRBV6-5 to TRBJ1-5; a possible D gene is TRBD1 (5 bases). The CDR3 covers 14 residues. The V end lost 2 bases, the J end lost 7 bases, and 12 bases lay between the germline ends. CDR1 is MNHEY, CDR2 SVGAGI, per germline. The DNA for the CDR3 is TGTGCCAGCAGTTACGCCGGGGGAAGCCAGCCCCAGCATTTT. Residues: CASSYAGGSQPQHF.

The chain is built from TRBV20-1 and TRBJ2-3; D gene ambiguous. Trimming stripped 3 bases from V and 1 base from J, with 14 bases between. The CDR3 extends over 15 amino acids. Germline V lookup: CDR1 DFQATT, CDR2 SNEGSKA (reference sequence). Here the CDR3 DNA reads TGCAGTGCTAGTTCCCTGAATTGGGGCACAGATACGCAGTATTTT. It codes for CSASSLNWGTDTQYF.

This rearrangement joins TRBV20-1 to TRBJ1-5; perhaps TRBD1 as D (5 bases). V shed 0 bases and J shed 1 base, with 10 bases lying between them. The CDR3 has 15 amino acids. Germline V gives CDR1 DFQATT, CDR2 SNEGSKA (reference sequence). The CDR3 spells CSARDMGVSNQPQHF. DNA of the CDR3: TGCAGTGCTAGAGATATGGGGGTAAGCAATCAGCCCCAGCATTTT.

The genes are TRBV27 and TRBJ2-7; TRBD1 is a possible D gene (6 bases). Trimming stripped 3 bases from V and 5 bases from J, with 14 bases between. Germline lookup yields CDR1 MNHEY and CDR2 SMNVEV (reference sequence). This CDR3 contains 14 residues. CDR3 sequence (DNA): TGTGCCAGCAGTTTCGGACGGAAGGGGGACGAGCAGTACTTC. This codes for CASSFGRKGDEQYF.

V usage is TRBV5-4 and J usage is TRBJ1-6; possibly TRBD1 for D (6 bases). Deletions cut 2 bases from V and 5 bases from J, with 20 bases between. The length of the CDR3 is 18 residues. CDR1 SGHNT and CDR2 YYREEE come from the germline V gene (reference sequence). The DNA for the CDR3 is TGTGCCAGCAGCTTCTTACTAGGGCGGGGGCGCGATAATTCACCCCTCCACTTT. It yields the protein CASSFLLGRGRDNSPLHF.

A few counts support this clonotype. The chain employs TRBV10-3 and TRBJ2-3; 8 bases fit TRBD2. The CDR3 extends over 16 amino acids. V was pared by 1 base and J by 0 bases, with 3 bases of the junction left unmatched. CDR1 and CDR2 from the germline V gene are ENHRY and SYGVKD. The CDR3 bases are TGTGCCATCAGTGAGTGGGCGGGGGGTAGCACAGATACGCAGTATTTT. Translating it yields CAISEWAGGSTDTQYF.

The chain combines TRBV7-2 with TRBJ2-2; 9 bases map to TRBD2. The CDR3 is made up of 16 amino acids. Germline V gene data show CDR1 as SGHTA and CDR2 as FQGNSA. V was pared by 0 bases and J by 3 bases, with 2 bases of the junction left unmatched. The CDR3 protein is CASSLATSGYTGELFF. In DNA form, the CDR3 reads TGTGCCAGCAGCTTAGCGACTAGCGGCTACACCGGGGAGCTGTTTTTT.